Below, 10 T cell receptor beta chains from the same sample are listed, as sequenced in a study of tumor-infiltrating lymphocytes in primary liver carcinoma. The investigators made TCR beta cDNA from around 540 ng total RNA, using a constant-region primer. Sequencing libraries for TCR beta derived from three nested multiplex PCR rounds that used slightly modified ARM-PCR. With TRBV1-TRBV30 forward primers and a C-beta reverse primer, the first two PCR rounds were run for around 10 cycles each. Each CDR3 protein is one row after TCRdb ran MiXCR on the multiplex PCR reads. The data contain about 29,000 distinct CDR3 sequences, about 82% of them singletons. Co-extracting RNA and DNA was done with roughly 18-32 mg of unsorted bulk tissue as input. Input material: liver tumor tissue from sampling region 5. As to subset: tumor region T5, tumor centre. These receptors were collected from a man aged 35 to 55 with primary liver carcinoma and hepatitis B virus infection.

This clonotype was detected only once. This likely comes from a read error, as the CDR3 has no conserved phenylalanine or tryptophan at its end. V usage is TRBV11-2 and J usage is TRBJ2-2; perhaps TRBD2 as D (5 bases). CDR1 and CDR2 from the germline V gene are SGHAT and FQNNGV. There are 15 residues in the CDR3. The CDR3 is CASSFAGSNTGELFS. The DNA for the CDR3 is TGTGCCAGCAGCTTTGCTGGATCGAACACCGGGGAACTGTTTTCT.

The V and J genes are TRBV18 and TRBJ2-1; TRBD1 aligns across 7 bases. V lost 1 base and J lost 5; bases outside the gene matches: 8. The CDR3 length is 16 residues. The germline CDR1 and CDR2 sequences are KGHSH and LQKENI. The DNA of the CDR3 is TGTGCCAGCTCACCACGTGGGACAGCGAATAACAATGAGCAGTTCTTC. Its translation: CASSPRGTANNNEQFF. The variable domain in full, with the rest retrieved from reference TRBV18 and TRBJ2-1, is NAGVMQNPRHLVRRRGQEARLRCSPMKGHSHVYWYRQLPEEGLKFMVYLQKENIIDESGMPKERFSAEFPKEGPSILRIQQVVRGDSAAYFCASSPRGTANNNEQFFGPGTRLTVL.

With regard to this clonotype: Mismatch with germline at one junction end may stem from a read error. V gene TRBV4-3 combines with J gene TRBJ2-7; 11 bases line up with TRBD2. The length of the CDR3 is 18 residues. CDR1 is LGHNA and CDR2 is YSLEER in the germline V gene. DNA for the CDR3: TGTACCAACAGTGGAAAACCGGGAATAGCGGGAGGGCCACACGAGCAGTACTTC. As protein: CTNSGKPGIAGGPHEQYF.

This clonotype showed up many times. The genes are TRBV7-9 and TRBJ2-1, with 8 bases matching TRBD2. CDR3 length: 14 residues. Looked up from germline, CDR1 is SEHNR and CDR2 is FQNEAQ (reference sequence). The J segment lost 6 bases and the V segment lost 5 bases, leaving 6 bases of the junction unmatched. CDR3 in DNA: TGTGCCAGCAGCCCGGGACTAGGTCTCAATGAGCAGTTCTTC. It yields the protein CASSPGLGLNEQFF.

Only one count was recorded for this clonotype. The chain combines TRBV29-1 with TRBJ2-7; D remains ambiguous. The V and J ends lost 8 bases and 0 bases respectively, with 14 bases between them. The CDR3 consists of 13 residues. Germline CDR1 and CDR2: SQVTM and ANQGSEA. CDR3 sequence: CSTAGEASYEQYF. In DNA, the CDR3 is TGCAGCACTGCAGGTGAGGCCTCCTACGAGCAGTACTTC.

This clonotype was observed a handful of times. One end of the junction is discordant with germline, which a read error may explain. J is TRBJ2-3 and V is TRBV6-2 or TRBV6-3, with TRBD2 matching 12 bases. The CDR3 is 18 residues long. Germline CDR1 MNHEY, CDR2 SVGEGT. For the CDR3, the DNA is TGTGCCAGCAGCTTCCTCCGACTAGCGGGAGCGGGGACAGATACGGAGTATTTT. It encodes CASSFLRLAGAGTDTEYF.

To note about this clonotype: At one boundary the junction diverges from the germline segment, which might be a read error. This chain joins TRBV4-1 and TRBJ1-2; 7 positions agree with TRBD1. Per the germline V gene, CDR1 is MGHRA and CDR2 is YSYEKL. The CDR3 extends over 14 amino acids. CDR3 coding DNA: TGCCCCAGCAGCCAAGAGGACAGGAACTATGGCTACGCCTTC. Residues: CPSSQEDRNYGYAF.

The chain's CDR3 is CASSFSGQGRFEQYF. The DNA of the CDR3 is TGTGCCAGCAGTTTTTCGGGACAGGGTCGTTTCGAGCAGTACTTC. The chain carries TRBV12-3 or TRBV12-4 and TRBJ2-7; 9 bases match TRBD1. CDR3 size: 15 residues. V lost 3 bases and J lost 6; bases outside the gene matches: 9.

About this clonotype itself: One end of the junction varies from germline; a read error may be responsible. V usage is TRBV2 and J usage is TRBJ2-7, with D tentatively TRBD1 or TRBD2 (6 bases each). Germline V lookup: CDR1 SNHLY, CDR2 FYNNEI. This CDR3 spans 13 amino acids. The CDR3 nucleotides read TGTGCCAGCGGCTACGGGGGCTGGTACGAGCAATACTTC. It translates to CASGYGGWYEQYF.

This clonotype was seen just once. A junction boundary mismatches the germline segment, possibly from a read error. V is TRBV4-1 and J is TRBJ2-7, with 7 bases fitting TRBD1. The CDR3 extends over 13 amino acids. Germline lookup yields CDR1 MGHRA and CDR2 YSYEKL. The CDR3 region is CVSSQNTGQESYF. In DNA form, the CDR3 reads TGCGTCAGCAGCCAAAATACCGGACAGGAGTCATACTTC.